The 20 T cell receptor beta chains reported below all come from one sample, sequenced in a study of PD-1 blockade in classical Hodgkin lymphoma. Exposure to brentuximab vedotin varied, and each patient had relapsed following autologous stem cell transplantation. Sequencing used immunoSEQ multiplex PCR; TCRdb keeps in-frame clones, though not all of them. Seen here are roughly 41,000 clones, around 88% observed once, and the top ten hold around 7.7%. The sample consisted of peripheral blood mononuclear cells (PBMCs), taken before the second cycle of nivolumab. The source is a human donor with classical Hodgkin lymphoma.

Written as DNA, the CDR3 is TGTGCCAGCAGCGGAACACAGGGAAACACTGAAGCTTTCTTT. It yields the protein CASSGTQGNTEAFF. This sequence joins TRBV9 and TRBJ1-1, with D possibly TRBD1 on 6 matching bases. The germline V gene encodes CDR1 SGDLS and CDR2 YYNGEE. With 3 bases removed from V and 2 bases from J, the gap between germline ends came to 11 bases. The CDR3 is 14 amino acids.

This clone has just one count. The chain employs TRBV6-5 and TRBJ2-2; D possibly corresponds to TRBD2 (6 bases). V was clipped by 0 bases and J by 6 bases, with 14 bases between them. Germline V gives CDR1 MNHEY, CDR2 SVGAGI. The length of the CDR3 is 16 residues. This CDR3 reads CASSYSTGVLAGELFF. CDR3 nucleotide sequence: TGTGCCAGCAGTTACTCGACGGGGGTATTAGCCGGGGAGCTGTTTTTT.

The chain has TRBV28 and TRBJ2-1, with D possibly being TRBD2 (5 bases). Looked up from germline, CDR1 is MDHEN and CDR2 is SYDVKM. Trimming removed 4 bases at V and 7 bases at J, with 11 bases between. The CDR3 is made up of 13 amino acids. In DNA form, the CDR3 reads TGTGCCAGCAGTTCCACTAGTCCGAATGAGCAGTTCTTC. This gives the protein CASSSTSPNEQFF. Variable domain in full (rest from reference TRBV28 and TRBJ2-1): DVKVTQSSRYLVKRTGEKVFLECVQDMDHENMFWYRQDPGLGLRLIYFSYDVKMKEKGDIPEGYSVSREKKERFSLILESASTNQTSMYLCASSSTSPNEQFFGPGTRLTVL.

This sequence joins TRBV11-2 and TRBJ1-1; the D is unclear. Trimming removed 5 bases from V and 3 bases from J, with 10 bases in between. The CDR3 is 13 amino acids. Germline V gene sequence: CDR1 SGHAT, CDR2 FQNNGV. The CDR3 coding sequence is TGTGCCAGCAGCCGCCGAGGCGACACTGAAGCTTTCTTT. This gives the protein CASSRRGDTEAFF.

The genes are TRBV5-8 and TRBJ2-7, with D possibly TRBD2 on 5 matching bases. Germline CDR1 is SGHTS and CDR2 is YDEGEE. The CDR3 is made up of 12 amino acids. V gave up 0 bases and J gave up 9 bases, with 10 bases separating them. CDR3 bases: TGTGCCAGCAGCTTGGGGCTAGCAGTGCAGTACTTC. Translation gives CASSLGLAVQYF.

This clone occurred once. The chain recombines TRBV27 with TRBJ2-4, with D possibly TRBD2 on 6 matching bases. This CDR3 has 14 amino acids. CDR1 MNHEY and CDR2 SMNVEV come from the germline V gene (reference sequence). The germline V and J ends were trimmed by 6 bases and 9 bases, with 18 bases remaining between them. The CDR3 DNA is TGTGCCAGCAGAAATGCGGGACCCGTCGGCATTCAGTACTTC. Translation gives CASRNAGPVGIQYF.

The count of this clone is one. The chain has TRBV5-8 and TRBJ1-5; unclear D gene. Germline assignment: CDR1 SGHTS and CDR2 YDEGEE. CDR3 length equals 16 residues. The germline V and J ends were trimmed by 0 bases and 0 bases, with 10 bases remaining between them. The CDR3 sequence: CASSLGGRSSNQPQHF. As DNA, the CDR3 is TGTGCCAGCAGCTTGGGAGGTAGGAGTAGCAATCAGCCCCAGCATTTT.

The chain joins TRBV10-1 to TRBJ2-3; D gene uncertain. The CDR3 is made up of 13 amino acids. The germline V and J ends were trimmed by 0 bases and 1 base, with 2 bases remaining between them. The V gene's germline CDR1 is WNHNN and CDR2 SYGVQD (reference sequence). For the CDR3, the DNA is TGCGCCAGCAGTGAGTCGGGCACAGATACGCAGTATTTT. Translation gives CASSESGTDTQYF.

The chain couples TRBV5-8 to TRBJ1-2; 10 bases map to TRBD1. The junction had 6 bases not matched to a gene; V was cut back by 0 bases and J by 4 bases. Germline V gene sequence: CDR1 SGHTS, CDR2 YDEGEE. The CDR3 loop spans 16 amino acids. CDR3 in amino acids: CASSLEGTGVRYGYTF. The CDR3 DNA reads TGTGCCAGCAGCTTGGAGGGGACAGGGGTACGCTATGGCTACACCTTC.

The CDR3 loop reads CASSLTRDSASYEQFF. DNA of the CDR3: TGTGCCAGCAGCTTGACCCGGGACAGCGCGTCGTATGAGCAGTTCTTC. This chain connects TRBV5-6 to TRBJ2-1, with TRBD1 matching over 7 bases. Germline V gene lookup returns CDR1 SGHDT and CDR2 YYEEEE. Germline trimming cut 1 base from V and 8 bases from J; bases unmatched to any gene: 12. The CDR3 contains 16 residues.

The chain combines TRBV4-2 with TRBJ2-7; the match to TRBD1 covers 7 bases. J gave up 1 base and V 7 bases, and 7 bases lay outside the gene matches. In germline, CDR1 is LGHNA, CDR2 YNFKEQ. The CDR3 extends over 14 amino acids. The CDR3 DNA is TGTGCCAGCAACCCCACAGGGGAATCCTACGAGCAGTACTTC. Translated: CASNPTGESYEQYF.

The chain employs TRBV12-5 and TRBJ1-4; TRBD1 aligns across 8 bases. CDR3 length: 17 residues. Germline lookup yields CDR1 LGHNT and CDR2 FRNRAP. J lost 2 bases, V lost 0 bases, and 5 bases had no gene match. CDR3 DNA: TGTGCTAGTGGTTTGGTCCAGGGGGCCGGGACTAATGAAAAACTGTTTTTT. This codes for CASGLVQGAGTNEKLFF.

The J gene is TRBJ2-5, the V gene TRBV2, with D perhaps matching TRBD2 (6 bases). CDR1 is SNHLY, CDR2 FYNNEI, per germline. The CDR3 sequence is 13 residues long. V lost 4 bases and J lost 4, with 10 bases in between. The CDR3 DNA sequence: TGTGCCAGCAGTGGAGGGCGGGGAGAGACCCAGTACTTC. This codes for CASSGGRGETQYF.

This chain connects TRBV4-1 to TRBJ2-7; D uncertain. Deletions cut 2 bases from V and 5 bases from J, with 10 bases between. The CDR3 has 13 residues. The germline V gene has CDR1 MGHRA and CDR2 YSYEKL. This chain's CDR3 is CASSQLGTHEQYF. CDR3 sequence (DNA): TGCGCCAGCAGCCAACTAGGCACCCACGAGCAGTACTTC.

The CDR3 DNA reads TGCGCCAGCAGCTTGGGTCCGGAGACCCAGTACTTC. Residues: CASSLGPETQYF. This chain uses TRBV5-1 with TRBJ2-5; D unclear. Trimming removed 0 bases from V and 5 bases from J, with 5 bases in between. This CDR3 is 12 amino acids long. Looked up from germline, CDR1 is SGHRS and CDR2 is YFSETQ.

The rearrangement links TRBV27 to TRBJ1-1; a weak D match, TRBD1 (6 bases). This CDR3 contains 14 residues. V was pared by 6 bases and J by 0 bases, with 11 bases between. Per germline, CDR1 MNHEY and CDR2 SMNVEV (reference sequence). Here the CDR3 reads CASRSGGVNTEAFF. CDR3 DNA sequence: TGTGCCAGCAGATCGGGGGGCGTGAACACTGAAGCTTTCTTT.

The chain carries TRBV5-4 and TRBJ1-4; maybe TRBD1 (6 bases). Germline CDR1 is SGHNT and CDR2 is YYREEE (reference sequence). V was shortened by 3 bases and J by 14 bases, with 14 bases between the two germline ends. This CDR3 spans 12 amino acids. The CDR3 DNA sequence: TGTGCCAGCAGCTCGACCGGGACAACGCTGTTTTTT. Protein sequence: CASSSTGTTLFF. Drawing the rest from reference TRBV5-4 and TRBJ1-4, the complete variable domain is ETGVTQSPTHLIKTRGQQVTLRCSSQSGHNTVSWYQQALGQGPQFIFQYYREEENGRGNFPPRFSGLQFPNYSSELNVNALELDDSALYLCASSSTGTTLFFGSGTQLSVL.

V is TRBV7-8 and J is TRBJ1-2, with D perhaps TRBD1 (6 bases). The CDR3 loop spans 13 amino acids. Germline V gene data show CDR1 as SGHVS and CDR2 as FQNEAQ. V dropped 7 bases and J dropped 7 bases, with 16 bases sitting between them. CDR3 in DNA: TGTGCCAGCATCCAATCGGGGGGCCGTGGCTACACCTTC. Translation: CASIQSGGRGYTF.

The J gene is TRBJ2-1, the V gene TRBV15; 11 bases align to TRBD2. The V gene end was trimmed by 3 bases and the J gene end by 5 bases; junction bases not matched to a gene: 9. Germline-derived CDR1 and CDR2 are LNHNV and YYDKDF (reference sequence). The CDR3 extends over 17 amino acids. Here the CDR3 reads CATSRGPLAGGDNEQFF. CDR3 sequence (DNA): TGTGCCACCAGCAGGGGCCCTCTAGCGGGAGGAGACAATGAGCAGTTCTTC.

V usage is TRBV14 and J usage is TRBJ2-5; the match to TRBD1 covers 8 bases. The junction had 19 bases not matched to a gene; V was cut back by 5 bases and J by 5 bases. CDR3 size: 18 residues. Germline CDR1 reads SGHDN; CDR2 reads FVKESK. CDR3 in DNA: TGTGCCAGCAGCGTGAACCCCGTAAGGACAGGGAAGATGGAGACCCAGTACTTC. Amino acids: CASSVNPVRTGKMETQYF.